This T cell receptor beta chain was recovered during a study of response to subunit inactivated influenza vaccine. TCRdb used MiXCR to reprocess the RT-PCR reads, holding one entry per CDR3 protein. Altogether a few hundred thousand distinct CDR3 sequences are present, under 8.5% being singletons, with the ten largest covering around 13%. The V gene end was trimmed by 0 bases and the J gene end by 3 bases; junction bases not matched to a gene: 2. Per germline, CDR1 SGHRS and CDR2 YFSETQ. There are 15 residues in the CDR3. This TCR was sampled from a man between 50 and 75 years old who received an inactivated influenza vaccine. The chain joins TRBV5-1 to TRBJ2-1; 8 nucleotides align to TRBD2. The sample in question was PBMCs from blood, obtained less than 25 months after vaccination. CDR3 in DNA: TGCGCCAGCAGCTTGGCAGCGGGGGACTACAATGAGCAGTTCTTC. Protein: CASSLAAGDYNEQFF.